The sequence of this T cell receptor beta chain was determined in a study of T cell responses to AZD1222 COVID-19 vaccine. Study outcomes and limitations: Just a handful of AZD1222 recipients tested seropositive at baseline. None of the repertoires were sampled until the peak T cell response had passed.

Sequenced by immunoSEQ multiplex PCR; TCRdb stores in-frame clones only, minus some. The sample includes some 94,000 clones, approximately 89% of them seen just once. Comments on this clone: Its antigen is unidentified.

CDR1 and CDR2 (germline): SGHNT, YENEEA. The V gene end was trimmed by 5 bases and the J gene end by 5 bases; junction bases not matched to a gene: 19. The CDR3 length is 18 residues. The chain couples TRBV11-3 to TRBJ2-5, with 8 bases fitting TRBD1. The sample was peripheral blood, taken 28 days after the second AZD1222 dose. This receptor was taken from an adult who received the AZD1222 COVID-19 vaccine. The CDR3 DNA reads TGTGCCAGCAGCCCGGGACAGGCAGGGACCAACGGAGGGGAGACCCAGTACTTC. This encodes CASSPGQAGTNGGETQYF.